This paragraph reports one TCR beta chain. Between the trimmed V and J ends, which lost 6 bases and 3 bases, there was a span of 21 bases. Germline V lookup: CDR1 SGHDT, CDR2 YYEEEE. The length of the CDR3 is 16 residues. How the authors handled the data: Amplified reference gene primers provided the basis for estimating nucleated cell counts. Assay: immunoSEQ multiplex PCR; the TCRdb copy retains only in-frame clones and omits some. V and J calls and clone size are copied from that table; D and trimming were computed from the DNA. Found here are around 95,000 clones, around nine tenths of them singletons; the top ten hold around 5%. This entry belongs to a study of blood T cell repertoires in COVID-19.

The TCR comes from a human donor in a cohort sampled during active COVID-19. The V gene is TRBV5-6, the J gene TRBJ1-1, with D maybe TRBD1 (5 bases). The specimen sequenced was peripheral blood. The CDR3 coding sequence is TGTGCCAGCACCTCGGACAAAAGGTGGGTTTACACTGAAGCTTTCTTT. Protein: CASTSDKRWVYTEAFF.